This T cell receptor beta chain was found in a study of blood T cell repertoires in COVID-19. About the research overall: The United States, Italy and Spain were the sources of the acute and convalescent COVID-19 samples. Nucleic acid was either cDNA or gDNA, and it came from T cells, B-cell-depleted T cells, or PBMCs.

To note about this clone: A much larger clone differs from this one at a single base, so this may be a read error.

Those enrolled in Seattle joined during active infection and were followed longitudinally afterward. Study processing details: Nucleated cell counts were estimated from reference gene primer amplification. TCRdb keeps only in-frame clones here, not all; method: immunoSEQ multiplex PCR. V and J calls and clone size are those listed in that table; D and trimming were worked out from the DNA. The data contain approximately 250,000 clones, 86% of them singletons. J was trimmed by 1 base and V by 4 bases; bases with no gene match: 1. Germline-derived CDR1 and CDR2 are SGDLS and YYNGEE. The CDR3 sequence is 14 residues long.

Input material: peripheral blood. This TCR was recovered from a woman aged 70-85 years with COVID-19, enrolled during active disease. The V gene is TRBV9, the J gene TRBJ2-2; 7 bases are a match to TRBD2. The CDR3 sequence: CASSPGGNTGELFF. Here the CDR3 DNA reads TGTGCCAGCAGCCCGGGGGGGAACACCGGGGAGCTGTTTTTT. The full variable domain, in which reference TRBV9 and TRBJ2-2 provide the parts outside the CDR3, is DSGVTQTPKHLITATGQRVTLRCSPRSGDLSVYWYQQSLDQGLQFLIQYYNGEERAKGNILERFSAQQFPDLHSELNLSSLELGDSALYFCASSPGGNTGELFFGEGSRLTVL.